The clone carrying this TCR beta chain was recorded at least ten times. Its antigen is undetermined. This specimen belongs to a study of identical twins. V trimming: 2 bases; J trimming: 0 bases; junction bases outside the gene matches: 6. The CDR3 totals 16 residues. Germline CDR1 KGHSH, CDR2 LQKENI. Healthy Caucasians made up all donors. Study-wide findings and caveats: Out-of-frame alpha sequences shared by twins were enriched for low generation probability. High-abundance cord blood beta clonotypes had fewer insertions; memory repertoires showed none.

Carrying unique molecular identifiers, the cDNA also gained a universal primer site through template switching. Via MiXCR, TCRdb re-called the 5' RACE reads, giving one row per CDR3 protein. Of a few hundred thousand distinct CDR3 sequences listed, approximately 10% are singletons. The same data also went into a second study, on yellow fever vaccine responses in identical twins.

V and J are TRBV18 and TRBJ1-2; 7 bases are a match to TRBD1. The sample was PBMCs. The TCR originated in a woman in her late teens or twenties in good health. The CDR3 DNA follows: TGTGCCAGCTCACCAGGAAAGACAGGGACTAACTATGGCTACACCTTC. Translating gives CASSPGKTGTNYGYTF.